The present T cell receptor beta chain was sequenced within a study of metastatic and nonmetastatic thyroid tumors. At the level of the study: Samples came from malignant and benign thyroid patients, and repertoires were compared across blood and tumor or nodule tissue.

TCRdb re-processed the PCR reads through MiXCR. The sample records around 65,000 clones, 13% to 15% being singletons. Remarks on this clone: Antigen: not known.

V gave up 1 base and J gave up 7 bases, with 14 bases separating them. The CDR3 sequence is 15 residues long. Points from the study as a whole: The reported finding was significantly higher TCR beta diversity in malignant thyroid tumors relative to benign nodules, in blood and tumor.

Thyroid surgery took place with no prior treatment in any patient. The genes are TRBV12-3 or TRBV12-4 and TRBJ1-5; D unresolved. The source is a male donor with papillary thyroid cancer or a benign thyroid nodule (not recorded which). Some clones in this sample may be carry-over from other donors' samples. Material: blood. Here the CDR3 reads CASSLESVARQPQHF. The CDR3 DNA reads TGTGCCAGCAGTTTAGAGTCCGTGGCGAGACAGCCCCAGCATTTT.